The 22 T cell receptor beta chains presented below share a single source sample, sequenced in a study of shared clonotypes between healthy human individuals. Terminally differentiated effector memory CD45RA+ cells were excluded from the naive CD8 cells, which were CD45RO-negative and positively selected for CCR7. The protocol was immunoSEQ multiplex PCR, while the TCRdb copy is restricted to in-frame clones and leaves out a portion. The sample has hundreds of thousands of clones; around 95% are singletons. Sequencing input: naive CD8+ T cells sorted from blood. Receptor source: a woman aged 25 to 45 in good health.

The rearrangement uses TRBV6-6 and TRBJ2-7; weak D call: TRBD1 (5 bases). V lost 0 bases and J lost 5, with 8 bases in between. The CDR3 is made up of 13 amino acids. The germline gives CDR1 MNHNY, CDR2 SVGAGI (reference sequence). CDR3 sequence reads: CASSYSQGHEQYF. DNA of the CDR3: TGTGCCAGCAGTTACTCGCAGGGCCACGAGCAGTACTTC.

The chain recombines TRBV14 with TRBJ2-7; D is uncertain. Between the trimmed V and J ends, which lost 1 base and 7 bases, there was a span of 23 bases. This CDR3 is built from 17 residues. CDR1 and CDR2 (germline): SGHDN, FVKESK. The CDR3 DNA is TGTGCCAGCAGCCAAGTGGCGAGTGCCTCGAATACGCGAGAGCAGTACTTC. This sequence encodes CASSQVASASNTREQYF.

This clone was counted a single time. The J gene is TRBJ1-1, the V gene TRBV27; tentatively, D is TRBD1 (5 bases). Per the germline V gene, CDR1 is MNHEY and CDR2 is SMNVEV (reference sequence). V was pared by 3 bases and J by 8 bases, with 13 bases between. CDR3 length: 13 residues. DNA for the CDR3: TGTGCCAGCAGTTTCATCCAGGGCGAGGAAGCTTTCTTT. It encodes CASSFIQGEEAFF.

The genes are TRBV18 and TRBJ2-7; a weak D match, TRBD2 (5 bases). The germline V and J ends were trimmed by 0 bases and 2 bases, with 11 bases remaining between them. The CDR3 runs 15 residues. Germline CDR1 is KGHSH and CDR2 is LQKENI. Here the CDR3 reads CASSPPGVNPYEQYF. The CDR3 DNA follows: TGTGCCAGCTCACCACCGGGAGTTAACCCCTACGAGCAGTACTTC.

V is TRBV5-5 and J is TRBJ1-5; 8 bases map to TRBD1. The CDR3 spans 14 residues. The V gene's germline CDR1 is SGHKS and CDR2 YYEKEE (reference sequence). Losses at the gene ends were 4 bases for V and 7 bases for J; bases not matched to a gene: 7. This CDR3 reads CASSAGQGGQPQHF. The CDR3 DNA is TGTGCCAGCAGCGCCGGACAGGGTGGGCAGCCCCAGCATTTT. Full variable domain (missing parts from reference TRBV5-5 and TRBJ1-5): DAGVTQSPTHLIKTRGQQVTLRCSPISGHKSVSWYQQVLGQGPQFIFQYYEKEERGRGNFPDRFSARQFPNYSSELNVNALLLGDSALYLCASSAGQGGQPQHFGDGTRLSIL.

In regard to this clone: Other DNA sequences in this specimen translate into the identical CDR3. The chain uses TRBV28 and TRBJ2-5; 9 bases map to TRBD2. Germline CDR1 and CDR2: MDHEN and SYDVKM. The CDR3 consists of 14 residues. The J segment lost 5 bases and the V segment lost 2 bases, leaving 3 bases of the junction unmatched. In DNA form, the CDR3 reads TGTGCCAGCAGTTTAGCGGGAGGGGGGGAGACCCAGTACTTC. Translated, it gives CASSLAGGGETQYF.

The CDR3 coding sequence is TGTGCCAGCAGCTCCCGGGGGGGCAGGAGCTCCTACGAGCAGTACTTC. Translation: CASSSRGGRSSYEQYF. V gene TRBV11-2 combines with J gene TRBJ2-7; TRBD2 matches at 8 bases. The CDR3 runs 16 residues. Germline CDR1 and CDR2: SGHAT and FQNNGV. The V segment lost 4 bases and the J segment 0 bases; nucleotides outside the gene matches: 8.

This clone was observed a single time. This sequence joins TRBV7-9 and TRBJ2-3, with TRBD1 identical over 7 bases. This CDR3 has 16 residues. V trimming: 1 base; J trimming: 2 bases; junction bases outside the gene matches: 6. Germline V CDR1 and CDR2: SEHNR, FQNEAQ (reference sequence). The CDR3 loop reads CASSLVPQGDTDTQYF. The CDR3 DNA follows: TGTGCCAGCAGCTTAGTCCCGCAGGGGGACACAGATACGCAGTATTTT.

V gene TRBV27 combines with J gene TRBJ2-1; no clear D. The V gene's germline CDR1 is MNHEY and CDR2 SMNVEV (reference sequence). V was pared by 2 bases and J by 7 bases, with 6 bases between. The length of the CDR3 is 12 residues. CDR3 amino acids: CASSLHGNEQFF. The CDR3 DNA follows: TGTGCCAGCAGTTTACACGGGAATGAGCAGTTCTTC.

The V gene is TRBV7-9, the J gene TRBJ1-1; 7 positions agree with TRBD1. This CDR3 has 15 amino acids. Germline values: CDR1 SEHNR, CDR2 FQNEAQ (reference sequence). J was trimmed by 2 bases and V by 4 bases; bases with no gene match: 7. The DNA of the CDR3 is TGTGCCAGCAGCTCTGGGAGGGACAGCAACACTGAAGCTTTCTTT. As protein: CASSSGRDSNTEAFF.

The rearrangement joins TRBV28 to TRBJ2-1; tentative D call: TRBD1 (5 bases). The CDR3 runs to 17 residues. Germline values: CDR1 MDHEN, CDR2 SYDVKM. Between the trimmed V and J ends, which lost 2 bases and 1 base, there was a span of 15 bases. CDR3 protein: CASSLSDRYLSYNEQFF. The CDR3 nucleotides are TGTGCCAGCAGTTTAAGCGACAGATACTTATCCTACAATGAGCAGTTCTTC.

The chain has TRBV9 and TRBJ2-3, with D perhaps matching TRBD1 (5 bases). Germline V lookup: CDR1 SGDLS, CDR2 YYNGEE. CDR3 length: 15 amino acids. Trimming shortened V by 0 bases and J by 1 base, and 9 bases separated the two germline ends. The CDR3 reads CASSVGVRGTDTQYF. The DNA for the CDR3 is TGTGCCAGCAGCGTAGGCGTCAGGGGCACAGATACGCAGTATTTT.

The rearrangement joins TRBV25-1 to TRBJ2-5; D unresolved. V lost 1 base and J lost 5, with 5 bases in between. CDR1 is MGHDK, CDR2 SYGVNS, per germline. This CDR3 is built from 12 residues. The CDR3 sequence: CASSELEETQYF. As DNA, the CDR3 is TGTGCCAGCAGTGAATTAGAGGAGACCCAGTACTTC.

The chain employs TRBV29-1 and TRBJ2-1, with D hard to call. CDR1 and CDR2 from the germline V gene are SQVTM and ANQGSEA. There are 15 residues in the CDR3. Trimming took 2 bases from V and 4 from J, leaving 15 bases between them. CDR3 coding DNA: TGCAGCGTTGAACGGACGATCGGTCTTTACAATGAGCAGTTCTTC. Its translation: CSVERTIGLYNEQFF.

This rearrangement joins TRBV4-1 to TRBJ1-1, with a possible D match to TRBD1 (6 bases). V dropped 4 bases and J dropped 4 bases, with 16 bases sitting between them. The V gene's germline CDR1 is MGHRA and CDR2 YSYEKL. This CDR3 spans 15 amino acids. The chain's CDR3 is CASSLTGQGITEAFF. The CDR3 DNA reads TGCGCCAGCAGCCTTACCGGGCAGGGGATCACTGAAGCTTTCTTT.

The chain links TRBV5-6 to TRBJ1-1, with 9 bases matching TRBD1. The ends lost 4 bases at V and 4 bases at J; junction bases unmatched: 8. Germline CDR1 SGHDT, CDR2 YYEEEE. This CDR3 contains 15 residues. CDR3 nucleotides: TGTGCCAGCAGCGAAGGGGACAGGGAAACCACTGAAGCTTTCTTT. Residues: CASSEGDRETTEAFF.

The rearrangement joins TRBV19 to TRBJ1-1; possibly TRBD1 for D (5 bases). V lost 0 bases and J lost 1, with 12 bases in between. There are 16 residues in the CDR3. The germline V gene has CDR1 LNHDA and CDR2 SQIVND (reference sequence). CDR3 residues: CASSIDQAGRNTEAFF. Written as DNA, the CDR3 is TGTGCCAGTAGTATAGATCAGGCAGGGCGGAACACTGAAGCTTTCTTT.

The sample holds one count of this clone. This rearrangement joins TRBV7-6 to TRBJ2-5, with 10 bases fitting TRBD1. TRBJ2-7 explains the end of the DNA better; the J call may be wrong. The CDR3 consists of 14 residues. Germline V CDR1 and CDR2: SGHVS, FNYEAQ. The CDR3 protein is CASSRDRGHYEQYF. The CDR3 nucleotides are TGTGCCAGCAGTCGGGACAGGGGACACTACGAGCAGTACTTC.

The V and J genes are TRBV2 and TRBJ2-1; 11 nucleotides align to TRBD2. Germline-derived CDR1 and CDR2 are SNHLY and FYNNEI. The CDR3 sequence is 18 residues long. J gave up 4 bases and V 6 bases, and 14 bases lay outside the gene matches. In DNA form, the CDR3 reads TGTGCCAGCAGCCAAACCATACCGGGACTAGCGGAGTACAATGAGCAGTTCTTC. It encodes CASSQTIPGLAEYNEQFF.

V usage is TRBV29-1 and J usage is TRBJ2-7, with TRBD1 identical over 11 bases. From germline, CDR1 is SQVTM and CDR2 ANQGSEA. The CDR3 covers 15 residues. Losses at the gene ends were 2 bases for V and 5 bases for J; bases not matched to a gene: 8. CDR3: CSVESGGQGAHEQYF. The CDR3 coding sequence is TGCAGCGTTGAATCCGGAGGACAGGGGGCCCACGAGCAGTACTTC.

This clone was counted between two and nine times. The chain has TRBV28 and TRBJ1-2; D remains ambiguous. CDR1 is MDHEN, CDR2 SYDVKM, per germline. V was cut by 3 bases and J by 7 bases, with 9 bases left in between. The CDR3 consists of 12 residues. DNA for the CDR3: TGTGCCAGCAGTTTGTTGGGGTCTGGCTACACCTTC. Encoded protein: CASSLLGSGYTF.

The V and J genes are TRBV4-1 and TRBJ2-7; D tentatively reads TRBD1 or TRBD2 (6 bases each). CDR1 and CDR2 (germline): MGHRA, YSYEKL. The CDR3 covers 16 residues. Deletions cut 0 bases from V and 4 bases from J, with 16 bases between. CDR3 protein: CASSQEGGTENYEQYF. The CDR3, as DNA: TGCGCCAGCAGCCAAGAAGGGGGGACGGAAAATTACGAGCAGTACTTC.